The 21 T cell receptor beta chains in this list originate from one sample, sequenced in a study of blood T cell repertoires in COVID-19. The method was immunoSEQ multiplex PCR; TCRdb's version includes in-frame clones alone and lacks a portion of them. The sample has about 180,000 clones; about 85% are singletons. Source material: peripheral blood. The source is an elderly woman with acute or convalescent COVID-19.

The chain carries TRBV4-1 and TRBJ2-3; perhaps TRBD2 as D (5 bases). Germline CDR1 reads MGHRA; CDR2 reads YSYEKL. CDR3 size: 17 residues. Trimming stripped 1 base from V and 0 bases from J, with 14 bases between. The CDR3 nucleotides are TGCGCCAGCAGCCAAGGCTTCGGGGATAGTAGCACAGATACGCAGTATTTT. It yields the protein CASSQGFGDSSTDTQYF.

In this sample, this clone turned up a few times. The V gene is TRBV10-1, the J gene TRBJ2-7; 9 bases agree with TRBD1. There are 15 residues in the CDR3. In germline, CDR1 is WNHNN, CDR2 SYGVQD (reference sequence). Trimming took 3 bases from V and 4 from J; bases not matched to a gene: 7. The CDR3: CASSEGTGYRYEQYF. CDR3 coding DNA: TGCGCCAGCAGTGAAGGGACAGGGTATCGGTACGAGCAGTACTTC.

This sequence joins TRBV6-1 and TRBJ1-4; weak D call: TRBD1 (6 bases). V lost 3 bases, J lost 4 bases, and 9 bases lay in between. There are 14 residues in the CDR3. Germline lookup yields CDR1 MNHNS and CDR2 SASEGT. CDR3 nucleotides: TGTGCCAGCAGTGACGGACAGATTAATGAAAAACTGTTTTTT. Residues: CASSDGQINEKLFF.

V and J are TRBV7-2 and TRBJ2-2; 10 bases line up with TRBD2. In germline, CDR1 is SGHTA, CDR2 FQGNSA. The CDR3 is 15 amino acids. J lost 3 bases, V lost 5 bases, and 3 bases had no gene match. The CDR3 DNA sequence: TGTGCCAGCAGCACAACTAGCGGGGACACCGGGGAGCTGTTTTTT. It codes for CASSTTSGDTGELFF.

The rearrangement joins TRBV6-4 to TRBJ1-1; 7 positions agree with TRBD1. The V gene end was trimmed by 6 bases and the J gene end by 0 bases; junction bases not matched to a gene: 7. Germline V gives CDR1 MRHNA, CDR2 SNTAGT. The CDR3 length is 15 residues. For the CDR3, the DNA is TGTGCCAGCAGAGAGACAGGGCTAATGAACACTGAAGCTTTCTTT. Its translation is CASRETGLMNTEAFF.

The J gene is TRBJ1-1, the V gene TRBV11-2; 11 bases fit TRBD1. Trimming cost V 5 bases and J 1 base; bases outside gene matches: 6. There are 16 residues in the CDR3. Germline V CDR1 and CDR2: SGHAT, FQNNGV. The CDR3: CASSRTGGARNTEAFF. Here the CDR3 DNA reads TGTGCCAGCAGCCGGACAGGGGGCGCGAGGAACACTGAAGCTTTCTTT.

J is TRBJ2-1 and V is TRBV9, with a tentative D call TRBD2 (7 bases). The CDR3 runs 14 residues. The germline gives CDR1 SGDLS, CDR2 YYNGEE. V dropped 3 bases and J dropped 8 bases, with 15 bases sitting between them. The chain's CDR3 is CASSARGAGDEQFF. The CDR3 nucleotides read TGTGCCAGCAGCGCCCGGGGGGCGGGGGATGAGCAGTTCTTC.

The rearrangement links TRBV5-1 to TRBJ2-2, with D possibly being TRBD2 (6 bases). The V and J ends lost 2 bases and 2 bases respectively, with 13 bases between them. The germline CDR1 and CDR2 sequences are SGHRS and YFSETQ. The CDR3 contains 16 residues. CDR3 coding DNA: TGCGCCAGCAGCTTCGGGGGATCAGATAACACCGGGGAGCTGTTTTTT. Its protein product is CASSFGGSDNTGELFF.

The rearrangement links TRBV5-4 to TRBJ1-1; TRBD1 matches at 7 bases. V trimming: 0 bases; J trimming: 1 base; junction bases outside the gene matches: 9. This CDR3 comprises 17 residues. Germline loops: CDR1 SGHNT, CDR2 YYREEE (reference sequence). The CDR3 sequence is CASSLDLRGQKNTEAFF. The CDR3 nucleotides read TGTGCCAGCAGCTTGGACTTAAGGGGGCAGAAGAACACTGAAGCTTTCTTT.

The chain couples TRBV6-5 to TRBJ1-2, with D maybe TRBD1 (5 bases). Per the germline V gene, CDR1 is MNHEY and CDR2 is SVGAGI. V lost 6 bases, J lost 5 bases, and 16 bases lay in between. The CDR3 totals 14 residues. CDR3 nucleotide sequence: TGTGCCAGCAGCCGCCACGGGGGTGGTTATGGCTACACCTTC. As protein: CASSRHGGGYGYTF.

The chain couples TRBV6-5 to TRBJ1-1; possibly TRBD1 for D (6 bases). The CDR3 sequence is 15 residues long. Deletions cut 0 bases from V and 3 bases from J, with 11 bases between. Germline lookup yields CDR1 MNHEY and CDR2 SVGAGI. The CDR3 DNA reads as TGTGCCAGCAGTTACTCGAGTAACAGGGACACTGAAGCTTTCTTT. The encoded protein is CASSYSSNRDTEAFF.

This CDR3 is CASGLQGPSYEQYF. DNA of the CDR3: TGTGCCAGCGGCTTACAGGGGCCTTCCTACGAGCAGTACTTC. This chain connects TRBV28 to TRBJ2-7; 7 bases line up with TRBD1. Trimming took 8 bases from V and 1 from J; bases not matched to a gene: 8. The CDR3 length is 14 residues. From germline, CDR1 is MDHEN and CDR2 SYDVKM.

The chain carries TRBV6-2 or TRBV6-3 and TRBJ2-2; 13 nucleotides agree with TRBD2. Germline V gene sequence: CDR1 MNHEY, CDR2 SVGEGT. V lost 5 bases, J lost 1 base, and 7 bases stayed unmatched. The CDR3 loop spans 18 amino acids. The CDR3 nucleotides are TGTGCCAGCAGTCATCCGGGACTAGCGGGATTGAACACCGGGGAGCTGTTTTTT. This sequence encodes CASSHPGLAGLNTGELFF.

The chain couples TRBV3-1 (or the pseudogene TRBV3-2) to TRBJ2-5; 8 nucleotides align to TRBD2. CDR1 is LGHDT and CDR2 is YNNKEL in the germline V gene (reference sequence). Trimming cost V 4 bases and J 5 bases; bases outside gene matches: 9. The CDR3 covers 15 residues. The CDR3 here is CASSPRTSWRETQYF. CDR3 DNA: TGTGCCAGCAGCCCCCGGACTAGCTGGAGGGAGACCCAGTACTTC.

This clone appeared a few times. The CDR3 spells CASTLPGQGSYNEQFF. In nucleotides, the CDR3 is TGTGCCAGCACTCTACCGGGACAGGGCTCCTACAATGAGCAGTTCTTC. The chain employs TRBV5-5 and TRBJ2-1; 9 bases align to TRBD1. This CDR3 spans 16 amino acids. Germline CDR1 SGHKS, CDR2 YYEKEE (reference sequence). Unmatched junction bases numbered 7, after V lost 6 bases and J lost 0 bases. The full variable domain, rest sourced from reference TRBV5-5 and TRBJ2-1, is DAGVTQSPTHLIKTRGQQVTLRCSPISGHKSVSWYQQVLGQGPQFIFQYYEKEERGRGNFPDRFSARQFPNYSSELNVNALLLGDSALYLCASTLPGQGSYNEQFFGPGTRLTVL.

V gene TRBV30 combines with J gene TRBJ1-4; weak D call: TRBD1 (5 bases). The ends were cut back, 3 bases at V and 5 bases at J, with 19 bases in the middle. The CDR3 spans 16 residues. The V gene's germline CDR1 is GTSNPN and CDR2 SVGIG (reference sequence). CDR3 DNA sequence: TGTGCCTGGAGCTCTCTTGGGGGGTTGGGGAATGAAAAACTGTTTTTT. Its protein is CAWSSLGGLGNEKLFF.

This sequence joins TRBV12-3 or TRBV12-4 and TRBJ2-1, with TRBD2 as a possible D gene (6 bases). This CDR3 is built from 13 residues. Trimming removed 8 bases from V and 8 bases from J, with 16 bases in between. CDR3 protein: CASLGGTLDEQFF. DNA for the CDR3: TGTGCCAGCTTGGGGGGTACCCTGGATGAGCAGTTCTTC.

The rearrangement joins TRBV5-1 to TRBJ1-5; unclear D gene. Trimming stripped 0 bases from V and 2 bases from J, with 9 bases between. The CDR3 is 15 amino acids. Germline assignment: CDR1 SGHRS and CDR2 YFSETQ. The CDR3 loop is CASSLGGIGNQPQHF. Here the CDR3 DNA reads TGCGCCAGCAGCTTGGGAGGGATCGGCAATCAGCCCCAGCATTTT.

The rearrangement joins TRBV7-2 to TRBJ2-7; 7 bases line up with TRBD2. J lost 2 bases, V lost 5 bases, and 12 bases had no gene match. Per the germline V gene, CDR1 is SGHTA and CDR2 is FQGNSA. The length of the CDR3 is 16 residues. CDR3 loop: CASSVVAGSRTYEQYF. Written as DNA, the CDR3 is TGTGCCAGCAGCGTCGTAGCGGGCTCCCGTACCTACGAGCAGTACTTC. The full variable domain, with the rest looked up from reference TRBV7-2 and TRBJ2-7, is GAGVSQSPSNKVTEKGKDVELRCDPISGHTALYWYRQSLGQGLEFLIYFQGNSAPDKSGLPSDRFSAERTGGSVSTLTIQRTQQEDSAVYLCASSVVAGSRTYEQYFGPGTRLTVT.

The chain combines TRBV7-9 with TRBJ1-1; D possibly corresponds to TRBD1 (6 bases). Per the germline V gene, CDR1 is SEHNR and CDR2 is FQNEAQ (reference sequence). The CDR3 spans 13 residues. V lost 0 bases and J lost 6, with 8 bases in between. The CDR3 region has the DNA TGTGCCAGCAGCTTAGCGGGGGCCCCTGAAGCTTTCTTT. Residues: CASSLAGAPEAFF.

The chain employs TRBV18 and TRBJ2-7; tentative D call: TRBD1 (7 bases). V was trimmed by 5 bases and J by 7 bases, leaving 21 bases between them. The germline V gene encodes CDR1 KGHSH and CDR2 LQKENI. CDR3 length equals 15 residues. Here the CDR3 DNA reads TGTGCCAGCTCAATAGGTCTGGGCAGGGGGGAAGAGCAGTACTTC. Protein product: CASSIGLGRGEEQYF. Combining the CDR3 with reference TRBV18 and TRBJ2-7 gives the whole variable domain NAGVMQNPRHLVRRRGQEARLRCSPMKGHSHVYWYRQLPEEGLKFMVYLQKENIIDESGMPKERFSAEFPKEGPSILRIQQVVRGDSAAYFCASSIGLGRGEEQYFGPGTRLTVT.